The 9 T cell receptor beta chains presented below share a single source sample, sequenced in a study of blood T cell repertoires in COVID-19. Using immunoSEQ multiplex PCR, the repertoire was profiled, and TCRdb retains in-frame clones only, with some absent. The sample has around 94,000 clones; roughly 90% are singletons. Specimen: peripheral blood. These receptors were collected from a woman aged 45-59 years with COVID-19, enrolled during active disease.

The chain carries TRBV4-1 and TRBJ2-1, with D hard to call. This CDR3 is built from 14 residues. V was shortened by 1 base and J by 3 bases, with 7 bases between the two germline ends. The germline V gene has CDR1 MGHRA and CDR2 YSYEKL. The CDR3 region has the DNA TGCGCCAGCAGCCAAGGTGACAACTACAATGAGCAGTTCTTC. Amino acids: CASSQGDNYNEQFF.

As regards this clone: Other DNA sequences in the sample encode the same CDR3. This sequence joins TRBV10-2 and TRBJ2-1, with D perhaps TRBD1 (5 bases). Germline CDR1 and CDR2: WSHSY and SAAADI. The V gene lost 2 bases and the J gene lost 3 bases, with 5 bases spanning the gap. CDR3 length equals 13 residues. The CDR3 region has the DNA TGCGCCAGCAGTGAGAGGGGCTACAATGAGCAGTTCTTC. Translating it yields CASSERGYNEQFF.

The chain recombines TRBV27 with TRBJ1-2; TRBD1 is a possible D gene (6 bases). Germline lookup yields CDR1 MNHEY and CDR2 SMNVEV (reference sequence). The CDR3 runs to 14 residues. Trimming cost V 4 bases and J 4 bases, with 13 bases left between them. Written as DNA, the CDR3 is TGTGCCAGCAGTTGGGGCAGGGGATCCTATGGCTACACCTTC. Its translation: CASSWGRGSYGYTF.

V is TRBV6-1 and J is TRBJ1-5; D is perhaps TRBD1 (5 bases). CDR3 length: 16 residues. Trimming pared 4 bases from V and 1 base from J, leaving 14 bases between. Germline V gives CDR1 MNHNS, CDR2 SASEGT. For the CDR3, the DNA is TGTGCCAGCAGTGGTTTGTGGGGGGGGAGCAATCAGCCCCAGCATTTT. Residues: CASSGLWGGSNQPQHF.

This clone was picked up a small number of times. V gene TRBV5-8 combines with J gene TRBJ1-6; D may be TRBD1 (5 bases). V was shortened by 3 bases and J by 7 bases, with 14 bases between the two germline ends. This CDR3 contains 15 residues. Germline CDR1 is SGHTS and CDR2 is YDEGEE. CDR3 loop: CASSSLGTANSPLHF. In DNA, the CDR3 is TGTGCCAGCAGCTCGCTTGGGACTGCGAATTCACCCCTCCACTTT.

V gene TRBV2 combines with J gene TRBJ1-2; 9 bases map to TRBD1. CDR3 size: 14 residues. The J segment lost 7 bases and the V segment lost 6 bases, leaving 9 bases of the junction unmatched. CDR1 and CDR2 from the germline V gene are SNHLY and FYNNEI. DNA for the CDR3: TGTGCCAGCAGCCGTTATACAGGGGGCTCTGGCTACACCTTC. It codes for CASSRYTGGSGYTF. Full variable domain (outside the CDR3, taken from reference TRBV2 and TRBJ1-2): EPEVTQTPSHQVTQMGQEVILRCVPISNHLYFYWYRQILGQKVEFLVSFYNNEISEKSEIFDDQFSVERPDGSNFTLKIRSTKLEDSAMYFCASSRYTGGSGYTFGSGTRLTVV.

The CDR3 reads CASSWSHGLAGGWSSYEQYF. CDR3 nucleotides: TGTGCCAGCAGTTGGTCCCATGGTCTAGCGGGGGGGTGGTCTTCATACGAGCAGTACTTC. V and J are TRBV28 and TRBJ2-7; TRBD2 agrees at 12 bases. The germline gives CDR1 MDHEN, CDR2 SYDVKM. Losses at the gene ends were 4 bases for V and 4 bases for J; bases not matched to a gene: 20. The length of the CDR3 is 20 residues.

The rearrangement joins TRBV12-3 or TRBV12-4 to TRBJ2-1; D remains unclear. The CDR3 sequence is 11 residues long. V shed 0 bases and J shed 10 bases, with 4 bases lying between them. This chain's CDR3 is CASSLAEEQFF. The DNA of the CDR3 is TGTGCCAGCAGTTTAGCGGAGGAGCAGTTCTTC.

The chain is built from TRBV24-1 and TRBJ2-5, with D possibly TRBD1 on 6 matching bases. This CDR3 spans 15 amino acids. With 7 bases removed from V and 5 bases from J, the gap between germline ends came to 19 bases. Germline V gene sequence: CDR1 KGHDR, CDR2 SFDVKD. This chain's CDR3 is CATSDTNRGWETQYF. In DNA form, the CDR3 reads TGTGCCACCAGCGATACTAATAGGGGGTGGGAGACCCAGTACTTC.